Sequencing of this TCR beta chain was carried out in a study of blood T cell repertoires in COVID-19. The method was immunoSEQ multiplex PCR; TCRdb's version includes in-frame clones alone and lacks a portion of them. The repertoire holds about 430,000 clones, with about 90% as singletons. The germline CDR1 and CDR2 sequences are SGHDT and YYEEEE. This CDR3 region has 15 residues. V was clipped by 2 bases and J by 6 bases; unmatched bases: 5. The chain has TRBV5-6 and TRBJ2-2, with TRBD2 matching 9 bases. This TCR was sampled from a man younger than 35 with COVID-19, enrolled during active disease. The sample consisted of peripheral blood. The CDR3 protein is CASSLVGTSSGELFF. Written as DNA, the CDR3 is TGTGCCAGCAGCTTAGTGGGGACTAGCTCCGGGGAGCTGTTTTTT.